This T cell receptor beta chain came from a study of blood T cell repertoires in COVID-19. Whole-study context: Some COVID-19 samples were acute and others convalescent; all came from the United States, Italy and Spain. T cells, B-cell-depleted T cells, or PBMCs supplied cDNA or gDNA.

Profiling relied on immunoSEQ multiplex PCR, and the TCRdb table lists in-frame clones only, not all of them. The repertoire holds 200,000 to 250,000 clones, with roughly nine tenths as singletons. Seattle patients were enrolled during active infection and followed longitudinally. V dropped 3 bases and J dropped 0; count of bases not matched to a gene: 3. From germline, CDR1 is SGHVS and CDR2 FNYEAQ. The CDR3 is 17 amino acids. This chain connects TRBV7-6 to TRBJ2-3, with 13 positions matching TRBD2. The sequence came from a man in his 60s with COVID-19, enrolled during active disease. Sequenced material: peripheral blood. CDR3 protein: CASSLGLAGSSTDTQYF. The CDR3 DNA is TGTGCCAGCAGCTTGGGACTAGCGGGATCAAGCACAGATACGCAGTATTTT.